This T cell receptor (beta chain) comes out of a study of T cells expressing NK-cell markers. About the research overall: It was from sorted CD3+CD56+NKG2C+, CD3+CD56+NKG2C- and CD3+CD56-NKG2C+ T cells that TCR beta repertoires came.

Germline V gene data show CDR1 as SGHVS and CDR2 as FQNEAQ. The CDR3 length is 16 residues. TCRdb reworked the 5' RACE reads into one entry per CDR3 protein, no DNA. The table counts about half a million distinct CDR3 sequences; 1.4% lies in the top ten. Sequenced material: blood T cells: a sorted CD56 or NKG2C T cell subset, CD4+ or CD8+ T cells, or bulk PBMC T cells (not recorded which). The genes are TRBV7-8 and TRBJ1-1. The sequence came from a woman in her fifties or sixties in good health. The CDR3 spells CASSQLSGALNTEAFF.